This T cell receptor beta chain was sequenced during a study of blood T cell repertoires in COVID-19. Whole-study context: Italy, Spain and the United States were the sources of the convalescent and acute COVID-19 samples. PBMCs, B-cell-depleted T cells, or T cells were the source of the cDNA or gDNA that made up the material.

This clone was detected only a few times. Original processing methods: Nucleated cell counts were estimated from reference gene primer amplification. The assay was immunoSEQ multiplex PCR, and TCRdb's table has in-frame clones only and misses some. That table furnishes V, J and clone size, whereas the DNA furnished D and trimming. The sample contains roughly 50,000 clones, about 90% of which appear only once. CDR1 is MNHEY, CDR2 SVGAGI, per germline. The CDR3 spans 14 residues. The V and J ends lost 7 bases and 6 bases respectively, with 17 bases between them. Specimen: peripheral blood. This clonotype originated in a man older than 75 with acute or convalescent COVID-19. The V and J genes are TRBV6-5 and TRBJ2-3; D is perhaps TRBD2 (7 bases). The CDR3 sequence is CASKAGAAYDTQYF. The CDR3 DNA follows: TGTGCCAGCAAGGCGGGGGCGGCGTACGATACGCAGTATTTT.